Shown below are 28 T cell receptor beta chains from a single sample sequenced in a study of blood T cell repertoires in COVID-19. Assay used: immunoSEQ multiplex PCR; TCRdb lists only in-frame clones, some missing. This sample yields over 85,000 clones, of which about nine tenths are seen a single time; around 5% belongs to the top ten. The sequencing input was peripheral blood. All receptors derive from a woman aged 80 or over with acute or convalescent COVID-19.

This clone was observed a few times. The rearrangement uses TRBV6-5 and TRBJ2-7; no clear D gene. Germline values: CDR1 MNHEY, CDR2 SVGAGI. The CDR3 covers 15 residues. Trimming cost V 0 bases and J 2 bases, with 11 bases left between them. The CDR3, as DNA: TGTGCCAGCAGTTACTCGATGCAGGCCCCCTACGAGCAGTACTTC. Translation gives CASSYSMQAPYEQYF.

This chain connects TRBV6-5 to TRBJ1-1; a possible D gene is TRBD1 (6 bases). In germline, CDR1 is MNHEY, CDR2 SVGAGI. V was shortened by 4 bases and J by 4 bases, with 13 bases between the two germline ends. This CDR3 spans 14 amino acids. The DNA of the CDR3 is TGTGCCAGCAGTTGGACAGAGGGCCGCACTGAAGCTTTCTTT. As protein: CASSWTEGRTEAFF.

The CDR3 coding sequence is TGTGCCAGCAGGTCCGGGTCTGGGAATTCACCCCTCCACTTT. Translating gives CASRSGSGNSPLHF. V is TRBV7-2 and J is TRBJ1-6; D gene ambiguous. The CDR3 consists of 14 residues. The V gene's germline CDR1 is SGHTA and CDR2 FQGNSA. Trimming took 6 bases from V and 7 from J, leaving 13 bases between them. The whole variable domain, remainder taken from reference TRBV7-2 and TRBJ1-6, is GAGVSQSPSNKVTEKGKDVELRCDPISGHTALYWYRQSLGQGLEFLIYFQGNSAPDKSGLPSDRFSAERTGGSVSTLTIQRTQQEDSAVYLCASRSGSGNSPLHFGNGTRLTVT.

The CDR3 reads CASSFGQNSEAFF. CDR3 bases: TGTGCCAGCAGTTTCGGACAAAATAGTGAAGCTTTCTTT. V and J are TRBV12-3 or TRBV12-4 and TRBJ1-1; a weak D match, TRBD1 (5 bases). The V end lost 3 bases, the J end lost 7 bases, and 12 bases lay between the germline ends. This CDR3 contains 13 residues.

This sequence joins TRBV5-1 and TRBJ2-1; 11 bases map to TRBD2. Germline V gene lookup returns CDR1 SGHRS and CDR2 YFSETQ. With V trimmed by 3 bases and J by 7 bases, 9 bases remained unmatched. CDR3 size: 16 residues. CDR3 amino acids: CASSSKLAGEDNEQFF. Written as DNA, the CDR3 is TGCGCCAGCAGCTCCAAACTAGCGGGAGAGGATAATGAGCAGTTCTTC.

This chain links TRBV12-5 with TRBJ2-1, with 13 bases fitting TRBD2. The CDR3 has 16 residues. Germline V gene sequence: CDR1 LGHNT, CDR2 FRNRAP. The V segment lost 2 bases and the J segment 8 bases; nucleotides outside the gene matches: 6. CDR3 sequence reads: CASGLSGLAGAHEQFF. The CDR3 coding sequence is TGTGCTAGTGGTTTGTCCGGACTAGCGGGGGCACATGAGCAGTTCTTC.

This chain uses TRBV5-1 with TRBJ1-2; 9 bases match TRBD1. The V gene end was trimmed by 5 bases and the J gene end by 6 bases; junction bases not matched to a gene: 5. The CDR3 runs to 13 residues. The germline gives CDR1 SGHRS, CDR2 YFSETQ. The CDR3 DNA reads TGCGCCAGCAGTCTCACAGGGGGCAATGGCTACACCTTC. Its protein is CASSLTGGNGYTF.

In nucleotides, the CDR3 is TGTGCCAGCAGCTTATTTGGCGGTTTGGGTGAAGCTTTCTTT. Protein product: CASSLFGGLGEAFF. The V and J genes are TRBV7-2 and TRBJ1-1; no clear D gene. V lost 2 bases and J 7 bases, leaving 14 bases between the germline ends. The CDR3 is made up of 14 amino acids. CDR1 SGHTA and CDR2 FQGNSA come from the germline V gene.

The chain employs TRBV7-8 and TRBJ2-4; the match to TRBD2 covers 10 bases. The CDR3 is 16 residues long. The germline V gene has CDR1 SGHVS and CDR2 FQNEAQ. V shed 5 bases and J 1 base; nucleotides not matched to a gene: 5. CDR3 loop: CASSRSGGAAKNIQYF. DNA for the CDR3: TGTGCCAGCAGCCGGAGCGGGGGGGCTGCCAAAAACATTCAGTACTTC. The variable domain in full, with the rest retrieved from reference TRBV7-8 and TRBJ2-4, is GAGVSQSPRYKVAKRGQDVALRCDPISGHVSLFWYQQALGQGPEFLTYFQNEAQLDKSGLPSDRFFAERPEGSVSTLKIQRTQQEDSAVYLCASSRSGGAAKNIQYFGAGTRLSVL.

The rearrangement uses TRBV6-2 or TRBV6-3 and TRBJ2-1, with TRBD1 matching over 10 bases. V dropped 6 bases and J dropped 6; count of bases not matched to a gene: 8. The CDR3 has 15 residues. The germline gives CDR1 MNHEY, CDR2 SVGEGT. DNA of the CDR3: TGTGCCAGCAGCCCACCGGGACAGGGGTTCAATGAGCAGTTCTTC. Protein product: CASSPPGQGFNEQFF.

The V gene is TRBV5-6, the J gene TRBJ1-1; D not certain. V shed 4 bases and J shed 6 bases, with 16 bases lying between them. The V gene's germline CDR1 is SGHDT and CDR2 YYEEEE. The CDR3 is 14 residues long. This CDR3 is CASSGTRGNPEAFF. CDR3 DNA sequence: TGTGCCAGCAGCGGAACGCGGGGTAACCCTGAAGCTTTCTTT. The full variable domain, with the rest looked up from reference TRBV5-6 and TRBJ1-1, is DAGVTQSPTHLIKTRGQQVTLRCSPKSGHDTVSWYQQALGQGPQFIFQYYEEEERQRGNFPDRFSGHQFPNYSSELNVNALLLGDSALYLCASSGTRGNPEAFFGQGTRLTVV.

The chain recombines TRBV6-6 with TRBJ2-7; D perhaps matches TRBD1 (5 bases). Per the germline V gene, CDR1 is MNHNY and CDR2 is SVGAGI (reference sequence). CDR3 size: 17 residues. The germline V and J ends were trimmed by 5 bases and 2 bases, with 22 bases remaining between them. CDR3 amino acids: CASSPPLGHRHTYEQYF. Written as DNA, the CDR3 is TGTGCCAGCAGTCCCCCTCTCGGACACAGGCATACCTACGAGCAGTACTTC.

The chain has TRBV5-1 and TRBJ2-5, with 8 positions matching TRBD2. Germline V lookup: CDR1 SGHRS, CDR2 YFSETQ. The CDR3 sequence is 16 residues long. With 3 bases clipped from V and 4 bases from J, the junction kept 11 bases outside the gene matches. The CDR3 reads CASSSSSGNSGETQYF. In DNA form, the CDR3 reads TGCGCCAGCAGCTCCAGTAGCGGGAACTCCGGAGAGACCCAGTACTTC.

This clone was observed once. The CDR3 sequence is CASSESVGAASTDTQYF. The CDR3 nucleotides are TGCGCCAGCAGTGAGTCGGTCGGAGCGGCTAGCACAGATACGCAGTATTTT. The V call is TRBV10-1, the J call TRBJ2-3; D perhaps matches TRBD2 (5 bases). The CDR3 is 17 residues long. Trimming took off 0 bases at V and 0 bases at J, with 13 bases between the two ends. The germline CDR1 and CDR2 sequences are WNHNN and SYGVQD (reference sequence).

This chain connects TRBV6-2 or TRBV6-3 to TRBJ1-1, with 10 bases lining up with TRBD1. V lost 2 bases to trimming and J lost 11 bases; unmatched junction nucleotides: 17. The CDR3 extends over 17 amino acids. Germline V gives CDR1 MNHEY, CDR2 SVGEGT. In nucleotides, the CDR3 is TGTGCCAGCAGTTACAGGGACCCCGGGACAGGGGCCGGTGGGGCTTTCTTT. Translated, it gives CASSYRDPGTGAGGAFF.

The rearrangement joins TRBV29-1 to TRBJ1-1; possible D gene TRBD1, 5 bases. This CDR3 comprises 16 residues. The germline CDR1 and CDR2 sequences are SQVTM and ANQGSEA. V gave up 6 bases and J gave up 3 bases, with 23 bases separating them. The CDR3 sequence is CSVNDRHGARDTEAFF. The DNA of the CDR3 is TGCAGCGTCAACGACAGACACGGCGCTAGGGACACTGAAGCTTTCTTT.

The chain is built from TRBV19 and TRBJ1-5; TRBD1 matches at 7 bases. The trim removed 1 base at V and 4 bases at J, leaving 4 bases unmatched. Germline CDR1 LNHDA, CDR2 SQIVND (reference sequence). The CDR3 consists of 15 residues. The CDR3 DNA sequence: TGTGCCAGTAGTATAGTGCCAGGGGGTAATCAGCCCCAGCATTTT. Translation gives CASSIVPGGNQPQHF.

The chain joins TRBV11-2 to TRBJ2-5; no clear D gene. Deletions cut 6 bases from V and 3 bases from J, with 8 bases between. The germline gives CDR1 SGHAT, CDR2 FQNNGV. The CDR3 contains 12 residues. This chain's CDR3 is CASSFTKETQYF. The CDR3 region has the DNA TGTGCCAGCAGTTTTACTAAAGAGACCCAGTACTTC.

This chain joins TRBV7-2 and TRBJ1-6; no firm D call. This CDR3 is 13 amino acids long. Germline V gene lookup returns CDR1 SGHTA and CDR2 FQGNSA. V was shortened by 4 bases and J by 7 bases, with 8 bases between the two germline ends. The CDR3: CASSSDWNSPLHF. The CDR3 nucleotides read TGTGCCAGCAGCTCGGACTGGAATTCACCCCTCCACTTT. Drawing the rest from reference TRBV7-2 and TRBJ1-6, the complete variable domain is GAGVSQSPSNKVTEKGKDVELRCDPISGHTALYWYRQSLGQGLEFLIYFQGNSAPDKSGLPSDRFSAERTGGSVSTLTIQRTQQEDSAVYLCASSSDWNSPLHFGNGTRLTVT.

The chain joins TRBV4-3 to TRBJ1-2; TRBD1 might be the D (5 bases). V was cut by 1 base and J by 6 bases, with 15 bases left in between. This CDR3 is 15 amino acids long. Germline V lookup: CDR1 LGHNA, CDR2 YSLEER. DNA of the CDR3: TGCGCCAGCAGCCAAGTTCCCCAGCGGGACGATGGCTACACCTTC. The encoded protein is CASSQVPQRDDGYTF.

A few counts support this clone. CDR3 sequence: CSAQGSGNQPQHF. The CDR3 DNA reads as TGCAGCGCCCAGGGGTCGGGCAATCAGCCCCAGCATTTT. The chain carries TRBV29-1 and TRBJ1-5; weak D call: TRBD1 (6 bases). The CDR3 is made up of 13 amino acids. Germline CDR1 SQVTM, CDR2 ANQGSEA. Deletions cut 7 bases from V and 2 bases from J, with 12 bases between.

The table lists this clone with a few counts. In DNA, the CDR3 is TGCGCCAGCAGCGTCACCGGGACAGGGAACACTGAAGCTTTCTTT. As protein: CASSVTGTGNTEAFF. The rearrangement joins TRBV5-1 to TRBJ1-1, with TRBD1 matching over 8 bases. CDR3 length equals 15 residues. CDR1 is SGHRS, CDR2 YFSETQ, per germline. V lost 4 bases, J lost 1 base, and 6 bases stayed unmatched.

This clone was seen a single time. The genes are TRBV7-9 and TRBJ2-2; 7 bases fit TRBD1. This CDR3 is 16 amino acids long. Germline assignment: CDR1 SEHNR and CDR2 FQNEAQ (reference sequence). After removal of 5 bases from V and 2 bases from J, the junction contained 8 bases not matched to a gene. CDR3 nucleotide sequence: TGTGCCAGCAGCCTAGAGAGGGGGCGAAACACCGGGGAGCTGTTTTTT. It is translated as CASSLERGRNTGELFF.

The V call is TRBV27, the J call TRBJ1-2; D is undetermined. CDR1 MNHEY and CDR2 SMNVEV come from the germline V gene (reference sequence). Trimming removed 3 bases at V and 8 bases at J, with 13 bases between. CDR3 length equals 13 residues. CDR3 nucleotides: TGTGCCAGCAGTTTCCGGCCCCTAGAGGGCTACACCTTC. The encoded protein is CASSFRPLEGYTF.

The V and J genes are TRBV12-3 or TRBV12-4 and TRBJ2-3; D possibly corresponds to TRBD2 (5 bases). V shed 5 bases and J shed 5 bases, with 11 bases lying between them. The CDR3 is 13 amino acids. The DNA of the CDR3 is TGTGCCAGCAGTCAAAGGACTGGAGATACGCAGTATTTT. This translates into CASSQRTGDTQYF.

This chain connects TRBV7-3 to TRBJ1-2; 12 nucleotides agree with TRBD1. Germline V CDR1 and CDR2: SGHTA, FQGTGA. J was trimmed by 8 bases and V by 1 base; bases with no gene match: 5. The CDR3 spans 15 residues. The CDR3 DNA is TGTGCCAGCAGCTTAAGTGGGACAGGGGGCGCGGGCTACACCTTC. Translating gives CASSLSGTGGAGYTF.

The chain carries TRBV19 and TRBJ2-5, with 11 bases matching TRBD2. V shed 5 bases and J 9 bases; nucleotides not matched to a gene: 14. This CDR3 region has 16 residues. The germline CDR1 and CDR2 sequences are LNHDA and SQIVND (reference sequence). This CDR3 reads CASSQLAGVPLGAQYF. CDR3 DNA sequence: TGTGCCAGTAGTCAACTAGCGGGGGTTCCCTTAGGGGCCCAGTACTTC. The complete variable domain, with remaining parts taken from reference TRBV19 and TRBJ2-5, reads DGGITQSPKYLFRKEGQNVTLSCEQNLNHDAMYWYRQDPGQGLRLIYYSQIVNDFQKGDIAEGYSVSREKKESFPLTVTSAQKNPTAFYLCASSQLAGVPLGAQYFGPGTRLLVL.

The chain links TRBV27 to TRBJ2-7; 7 nucleotides line up with TRBD1. Germline-derived CDR1 and CDR2 are MNHEY and SMNVEV (reference sequence). J was trimmed by 0 bases and V by 5 bases; bases with no gene match: 7. CDR3 length: 15 residues. The CDR3 protein is CASSQDRAISYEQYF. Here the CDR3 DNA reads TGTGCCAGCAGTCAAGACAGGGCTATCTCCTACGAGCAGTACTTC.